Listed here is a single T cell receptor beta chain. Its specificity is not known. The entry originates in a study of cytomegalovirus exposure and HLA in healthy donors. Study-wide results and limits: Some segments of the V type, notably TRBV6-2 and TRBV6-3, were excluded as indistinguishable. There were some public TCRs occurring in many donors, but most TCR sequences were rare. Associated with cytomegalovirus, according to the listing, were some 180 TCR beta chains.

PCR amplification relied on 60 Vbeta primers (plus 13 Jbeta primers). Produced via immunoSEQ multiplex PCR; TCRdb's table is partial and in-frame only. The sample shows 150,000 to 250,000 clones, around 79% of them seen only once. The CDR3 has 16 amino acids. The V end lost 5 bases, the J end lost 2 bases, and 18 bases lay between the germline ends. The germline gives CDR1 SNHLY, CDR2 FYNNEI. This TCR came from a woman aged 25 to 45 in good health and CMV-seropositive. Sequencing was carried out using PBMCs. The V gene is TRBV2, the J gene TRBJ2-5; D is perhaps TRBD1 (5 bases). The chain's CDR3 is CASSSIMETVQETQYF. The CDR3 DNA reads TGTGCCAGCAGTTCGATTATGGAGACAGTACAAGAGACCCAGTACTTC.